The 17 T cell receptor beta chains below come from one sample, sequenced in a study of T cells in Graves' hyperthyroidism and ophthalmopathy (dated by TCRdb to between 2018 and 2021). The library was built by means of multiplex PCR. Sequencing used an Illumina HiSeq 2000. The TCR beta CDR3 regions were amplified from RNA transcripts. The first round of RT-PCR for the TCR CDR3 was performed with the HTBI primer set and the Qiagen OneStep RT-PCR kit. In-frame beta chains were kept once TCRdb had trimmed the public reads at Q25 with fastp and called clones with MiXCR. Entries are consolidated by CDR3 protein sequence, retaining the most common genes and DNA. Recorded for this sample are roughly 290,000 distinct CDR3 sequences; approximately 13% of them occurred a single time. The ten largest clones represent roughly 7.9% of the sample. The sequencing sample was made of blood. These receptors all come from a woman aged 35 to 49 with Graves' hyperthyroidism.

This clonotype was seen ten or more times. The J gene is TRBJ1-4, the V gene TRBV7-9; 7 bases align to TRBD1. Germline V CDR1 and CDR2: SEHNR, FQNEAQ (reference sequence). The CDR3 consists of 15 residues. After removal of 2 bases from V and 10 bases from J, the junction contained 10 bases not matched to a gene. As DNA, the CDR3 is TGTGCCAGCAGCTTAACGCCAGGGGGGAGCGGAAAACTGTTTTTT. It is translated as CASSLTPGGSGKLFF. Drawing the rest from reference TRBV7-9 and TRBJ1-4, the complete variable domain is DTGVSQNPRHKITKRGQNVTFRCDPISEHNRLYWYRQTLGQGPEFLTYFQNEAQLEKSRLLSDRFSAERPKGSFSTLEIQRTEQGDSAMYLCASSLTPGGSGKLFFGSGTQLSVL.

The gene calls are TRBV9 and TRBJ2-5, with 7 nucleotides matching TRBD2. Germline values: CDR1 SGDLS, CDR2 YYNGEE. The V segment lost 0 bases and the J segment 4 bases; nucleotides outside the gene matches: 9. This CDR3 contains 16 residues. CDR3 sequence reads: CASSVGGGSTGETQYF. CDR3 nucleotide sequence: TGTGCCAGCAGCGTAGGCGGCGGGAGTACGGGAGAGACCCAGTACTTC. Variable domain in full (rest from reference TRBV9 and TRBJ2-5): DSGVTQTPKHLITATGQRVTLRCSPRSGDLSVYWYQQSLDQGLQFLIQYYNGEERAKGNILERFSAQQFPDLHSELNLSSLELGDSALYFCASSVGGGSTGETQYFGPGTRLLVL.

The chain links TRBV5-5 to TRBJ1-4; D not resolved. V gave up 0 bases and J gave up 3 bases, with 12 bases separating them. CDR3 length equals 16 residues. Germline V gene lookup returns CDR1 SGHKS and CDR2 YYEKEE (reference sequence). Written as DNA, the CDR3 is TGTGCCAGCAGCTTGGACAGCGCGCGCTCTAATGAAAAACTGTTTTTT. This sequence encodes CASSLDSARSNEKLFF.

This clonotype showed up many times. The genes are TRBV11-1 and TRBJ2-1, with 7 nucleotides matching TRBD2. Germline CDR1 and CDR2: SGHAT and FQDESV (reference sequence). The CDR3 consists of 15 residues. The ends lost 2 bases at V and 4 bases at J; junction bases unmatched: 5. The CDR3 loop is CASSLYREVYNEQFF. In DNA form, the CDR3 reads TGTGCCAGCAGCTTATACCGGGAGGTATACAATGAGCAGTTCTTC.

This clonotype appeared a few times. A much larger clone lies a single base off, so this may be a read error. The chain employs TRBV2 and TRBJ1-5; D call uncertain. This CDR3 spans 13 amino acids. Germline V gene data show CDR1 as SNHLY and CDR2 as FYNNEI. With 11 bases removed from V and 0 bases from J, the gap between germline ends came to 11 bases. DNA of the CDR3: TGTGCCGGCGGGAAGCATAGCAATCAGCCCCAGCATTTT. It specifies CAGGKHSNQPQHF.

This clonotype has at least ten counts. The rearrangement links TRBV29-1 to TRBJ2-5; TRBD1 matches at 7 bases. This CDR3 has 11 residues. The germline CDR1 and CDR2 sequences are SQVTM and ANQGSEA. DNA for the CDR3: TGCGTGGGGACAGAACAAGAGACCCAGTACTTC. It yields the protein CVGTEQETQYF.

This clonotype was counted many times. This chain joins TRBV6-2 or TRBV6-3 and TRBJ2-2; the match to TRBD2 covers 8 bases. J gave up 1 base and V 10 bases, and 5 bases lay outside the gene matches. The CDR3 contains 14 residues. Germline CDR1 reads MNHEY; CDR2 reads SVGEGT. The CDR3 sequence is CATKAGVNTGELFF. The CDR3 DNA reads TGTGCCACCAAAGCGGGGGTGAACACCGGGGAGCTGTTTTTT.

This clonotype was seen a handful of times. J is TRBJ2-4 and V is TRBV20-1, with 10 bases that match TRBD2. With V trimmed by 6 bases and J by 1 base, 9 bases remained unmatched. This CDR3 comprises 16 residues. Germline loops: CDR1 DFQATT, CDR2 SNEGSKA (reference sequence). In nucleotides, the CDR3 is TGCAGTGCAATATCCCCGGGACTAGCGGCCAAAAACATTCAGTACTTC. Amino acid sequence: CSAISPGLAAKNIQYF.

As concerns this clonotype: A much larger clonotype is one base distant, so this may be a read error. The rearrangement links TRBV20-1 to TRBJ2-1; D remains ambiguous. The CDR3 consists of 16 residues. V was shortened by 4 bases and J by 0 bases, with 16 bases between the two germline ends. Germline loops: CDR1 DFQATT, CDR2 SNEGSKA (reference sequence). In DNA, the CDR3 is TGCAGTGCTAAAGATGTGGCCACCAGCTCCTACAATGAGCAGTTCTTC. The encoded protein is CSAKDVATSSYNEQFF.

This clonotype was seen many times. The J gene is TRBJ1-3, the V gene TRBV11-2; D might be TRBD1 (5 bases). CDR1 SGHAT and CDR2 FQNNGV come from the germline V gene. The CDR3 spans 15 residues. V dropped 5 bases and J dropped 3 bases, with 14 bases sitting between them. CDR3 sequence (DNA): TGTGCCAGCAGCACCCGGGGCTGGGGTGGAAACACCATATATTTT. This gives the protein CASSTRGWGGNTIYF.

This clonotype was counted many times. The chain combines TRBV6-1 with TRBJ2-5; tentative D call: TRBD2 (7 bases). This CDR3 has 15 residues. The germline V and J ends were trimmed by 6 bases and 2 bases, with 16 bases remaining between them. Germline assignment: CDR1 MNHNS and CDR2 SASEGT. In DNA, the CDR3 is TGTGCCAGCAGGACCTCCGGGGGGCTACAAGAGACCCAGTACTTC. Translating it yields CASRTSGGLQETQYF.

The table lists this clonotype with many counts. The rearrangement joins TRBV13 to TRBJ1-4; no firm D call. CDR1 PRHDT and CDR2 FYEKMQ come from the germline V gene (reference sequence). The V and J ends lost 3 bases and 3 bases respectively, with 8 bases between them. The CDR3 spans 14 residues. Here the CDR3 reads CASSLEGANEKLFF. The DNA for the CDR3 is TGTGCCAGCAGCTTGGAGGGTGCTAATGAAAAACTGTTTTTT.

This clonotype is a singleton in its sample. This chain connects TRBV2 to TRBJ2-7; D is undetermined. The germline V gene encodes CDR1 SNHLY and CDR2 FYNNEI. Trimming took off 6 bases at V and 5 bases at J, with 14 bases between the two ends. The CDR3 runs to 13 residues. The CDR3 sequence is CASRWGHNNEQYF. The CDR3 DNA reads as TGTGCCAGCAGGTGGGGTCATAATAACGAGCAGTACTTC.

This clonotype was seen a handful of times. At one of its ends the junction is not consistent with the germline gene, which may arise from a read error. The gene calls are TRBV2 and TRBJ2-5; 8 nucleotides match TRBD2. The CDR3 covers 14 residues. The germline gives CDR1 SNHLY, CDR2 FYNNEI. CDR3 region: CASREAGVGETQYF. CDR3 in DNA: TGTGCCAGCAGGGAAGCGGGAGTGGGGGAGACCCAGTACTTC.

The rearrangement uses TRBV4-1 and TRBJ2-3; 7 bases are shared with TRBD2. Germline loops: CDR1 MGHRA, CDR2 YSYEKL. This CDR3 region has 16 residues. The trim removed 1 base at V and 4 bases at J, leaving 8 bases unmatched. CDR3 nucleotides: TGCGCCAGCAGCCAAGTCCTGGCGGGAGCGGCAGATACGCAGTATTTT. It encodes CASSQVLAGAADTQYF.

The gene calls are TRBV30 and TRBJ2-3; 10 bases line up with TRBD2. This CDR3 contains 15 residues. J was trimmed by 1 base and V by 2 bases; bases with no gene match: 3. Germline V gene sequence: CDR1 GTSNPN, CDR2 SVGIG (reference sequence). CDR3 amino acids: CAWSWLAGGTDTQYF. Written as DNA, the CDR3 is TGTGCCTGGAGTTGGCTAGCGGGGGGCACAGATACGCAGTATTTT.

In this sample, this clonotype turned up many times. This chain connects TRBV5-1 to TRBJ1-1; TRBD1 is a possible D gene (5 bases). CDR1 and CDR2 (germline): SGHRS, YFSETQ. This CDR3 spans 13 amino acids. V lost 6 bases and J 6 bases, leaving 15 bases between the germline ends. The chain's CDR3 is CASTRTDKSEAFF. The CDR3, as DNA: TGCGCCAGCACCCGGACGGACAAATCTGAAGCTTTCTTT.